This record covers a single T cell receptor beta chain. Trimming removed 5 bases at V and 0 bases at J, with 17 bases between. Germline loops: CDR1 SEHNR, CDR2 FQNEAQ (reference sequence). This CDR3 comprises 17 residues. This table comes from immunoSEQ multiplex PCR, and its TCRdb copy is limited to in-frame clones, with some not included. The table shows 360,000 or so clones, with roughly nine tenths occurring only once. This specimen comes from a study of blood T cell repertoires in COVID-19. Looking at the study overall: From the United States, Italy and Spain came samples of acute and convalescent COVID-19. Nucleic acid was either cDNA or gDNA, and it came from T cells, B-cell-depleted T cells, or PBMCs.

This sequence joins TRBV7-9 and TRBJ1-5; D unresolved. Sample: peripheral blood. This TCR was recovered from a woman aged 55-69 years with COVID-19, enrolled during active disease. CDR3: CASSPGFLTSSNQPQHF. For the CDR3, the DNA is TGTGCCAGCAGCCCCGGTTTTTTAACCTCTAGCAATCAGCCCCAGCATTTT.